One and the same sample provided the 12 T cell receptor beta chains below, sequenced in a study of CD8 T cells in Susac syndrome. Roughly 0.45 to 1 ug RNA was reverse transcribed with random hexamers. TCRdb re-called the immunoSEQ multiplex PCR reads with MiXCR, one entry per CDR3 protein. The data contain 210,000 or so distinct CDR3 sequences, over 90% of them singletons. Sequenced sample: CD4+ T cells from PBMCs. The receptors shown here come from a human donor with Susac syndrome.

The rearrangement uses TRBV6-5 and TRBJ1-2, with D possibly matching TRBD1 (5 bases). V shed 8 bases and J shed 5 bases, with 18 bases lying between them. This CDR3 comprises 14 residues. Germline V gene data show CDR1 as MNHEY and CDR2 as SVGAGI. CDR3 DNA: TGTGCCAGCTCCCGAGCCGCAGGGTTATATGGCTACACCTTC. Its translation is CASSRAAGLYGYTF.

V is TRBV25-1 and J is TRBJ1-3; D is ambiguous. The CDR3 covers 14 residues. The V end lost 1 base, the J end lost 7 bases, and 11 bases lay between the germline ends. The germline V gene encodes CDR1 MGHDK and CDR2 SYGVNS. The CDR3: CASSEWGGSNTIYF. The DNA for the CDR3 is TGTGCCAGCAGTGAATGGGGAGGGTCGAACACCATATATTTT.

V and J are TRBV2 and TRBJ2-1; a weak D match, TRBD2 (5 bases). Germline-derived CDR1 and CDR2 are SNHLY and FYNNEI. Trimming took 6 bases from V and 0 from J, leaving 9 bases between them. This CDR3 is built from 14 residues. As DNA, the CDR3 is TGTGCCAGCAGGCTAGCAAGCTCCTACAATGAGCAGTTCTTC. This translates into CASRLASSYNEQFF.

The chain is built from TRBV6-5 and TRBJ2-5; 7 bases agree with TRBD2. The trim removed 5 bases at V and 5 bases at J, leaving 8 bases unmatched. The CDR3 covers 14 residues. Germline CDR1 is MNHEY and CDR2 is SVGAGI. The CDR3 sequence: CASSPPAGRETQYF. The CDR3 coding sequence is TGTGCCAGCAGTCCCCCAGCGGGGCGGGAGACCCAGTACTTC.

This chain joins TRBV5-4 and TRBJ2-5, with TRBD2 matching 12 bases. V lost 4 bases, J lost 1 base, and 5 bases stayed unmatched. Germline V lookup: CDR1 SGHNT, CDR2 YYREEE (reference sequence). The length of the CDR3 is 16 residues. CDR3 in amino acids: CASSLGLAGIQETQYF. The CDR3, as DNA: TGTGCCAGCAGCCTGGGACTAGCGGGTATCCAAGAGACCCAGTACTTC.

The V and J genes are TRBV19 and TRBJ1-1, with a possible D match to TRBD1 (5 bases). Germline loops: CDR1 LNHDA, CDR2 SQIVND (reference sequence). The CDR3 is 17 amino acids. V was trimmed by 5 bases and J by 5 bases, leaving 24 bases between them. The CDR3 protein is CASSQYQGLVYSTEAFF. CDR3 nucleotide sequence: TGTGCCAGTAGTCAATATCAGGGACTAGTTTATTCAACTGAAGCTTTCTTT.

This clonotype was picked up one time. The chain is built from TRBV2 and TRBJ2-5; D remains unclear. Trimming stripped 0 bases from V and 1 base from J, with 12 bases between. The germline CDR1 and CDR2 sequences are SNHLY and FYNNEI. CDR3 size: 16 residues. CDR3 region: CASSEAGWGSQETQYF. CDR3 DNA sequence: TGTGCCAGCAGTGAAGCGGGGTGGGGATCCCAAGAGACCCAGTACTTC.

The rearrangement uses TRBV7-2 and TRBJ2-6; 7 bases are a match to TRBD2. The CDR3 has 18 amino acids. CDR1 is SGHTA, CDR2 FQGNSA, per germline. V trimming: 1 base; J trimming: 0 bases; junction bases outside the gene matches: 6. The CDR3 nucleotides are TGTGCCAGCAGCTTAGTTGGGACTATAGGCTCTGGGGCCAACGTCCTGACTTTC. It encodes CASSLVGTIGSGANVLTF. Based on the CDR3 plus reference TRBV7-2 and TRBJ2-6, the full variable domain is GAGVSQSPSNKVTEKGKDVELRCDPISGHTALYWYRQSLGQGLEFLIYFQGNSAPDKSGLPSDRFSAERTGGSVSTLTIQRTQQEDSAVYLCASSLVGTIGSGANVLTFGAGSRLTVL.

This chain joins TRBV20-1 and TRBJ1-5; D gene unclear. CDR1 and CDR2 from the germline V gene are DFQATT and SNEGSKA (reference sequence). The CDR3 is 12 amino acids. Trimming removed 6 bases from V and 1 base from J, with 7 bases in between. CDR3 nucleotide sequence: TGCAGTGCCTCCAGGAGCAATCAGCCCCAGCATTTT. It codes for CSASRSNQPQHF.

V usage is TRBV12-3 or TRBV12-4 and J usage is TRBJ1-1; 10 positions agree with TRBD1. The length of the CDR3 is 14 residues. With V trimmed by 6 bases and J by 5 bases, 6 bases remained unmatched. The CDR3 sequence is CASSFGQGETEAFF. The CDR3 nucleotides read TGTGCCAGCAGCTTCGGACAGGGGGAAACTGAAGCTTTCTTT.

The chain links TRBV24-1 to TRBJ2-1; the D is unclear. V was clipped by 4 bases and J by 10 bases, with 10 bases between them. The CDR3 consists of 12 residues. Germline V gene sequence: CDR1 KGHDR, CDR2 SFDVKD. The CDR3 DNA reads TGTGCCACCAGTGACTCGCTGACGGAGCAGTTCTTC. Its translation: CATSDSLTEQFF.

The chain uses TRBV9 and TRBJ1-6; D remains unclear. Germline CDR1 SGDLS, CDR2 YYNGEE. This CDR3 spans 14 amino acids. V lost 0 bases to trimming and J lost 13 bases, with 14 bases between them. As DNA, the CDR3 is TGTGCCAGCAGCGTAGAGACTGCCTCTGGGCCCCTCCACTTT. Residues: CASSVETASGPLHF.